This TCR beta chain stems from a study of T cells after yellow fever vaccination. The CDR3 extends over 15 amino acids. With V trimmed by 1 base and J by 8 bases, 4 bases remained unmatched. The germline V gene encodes CDR1 SGHRS and CDR2 YFSETQ. Study-wide findings and caveats: After the booster, about 95% of CD4 and 88% of CD8 primary-response clones were re-detected.

This clonotype was found a few times. Antigen specificity is unknown. TCRdb reprocessed the 5' RACE reads via MiXCR and lists one record per CDR3 protein. The profile shows some 350,000 distinct CDR3 sequences, approximately 4.2% of them singletons. The TCR comes from a man between 18 and 35 years old who received the YFV17D yellow fever vaccine. The sequencing used PBMCs, collected 5 days after the yellow fever booster vaccination. The V call is TRBV5-1, the J call TRBJ2-1; TRBD2 matches 12 bases. This CDR3 reads CASSLLGLAGDEQFF. For the CDR3, the DNA is TGCGCCAGCAGCTTGCTGGGACTAGCGGGCGATGAGCAGTTCTTC.